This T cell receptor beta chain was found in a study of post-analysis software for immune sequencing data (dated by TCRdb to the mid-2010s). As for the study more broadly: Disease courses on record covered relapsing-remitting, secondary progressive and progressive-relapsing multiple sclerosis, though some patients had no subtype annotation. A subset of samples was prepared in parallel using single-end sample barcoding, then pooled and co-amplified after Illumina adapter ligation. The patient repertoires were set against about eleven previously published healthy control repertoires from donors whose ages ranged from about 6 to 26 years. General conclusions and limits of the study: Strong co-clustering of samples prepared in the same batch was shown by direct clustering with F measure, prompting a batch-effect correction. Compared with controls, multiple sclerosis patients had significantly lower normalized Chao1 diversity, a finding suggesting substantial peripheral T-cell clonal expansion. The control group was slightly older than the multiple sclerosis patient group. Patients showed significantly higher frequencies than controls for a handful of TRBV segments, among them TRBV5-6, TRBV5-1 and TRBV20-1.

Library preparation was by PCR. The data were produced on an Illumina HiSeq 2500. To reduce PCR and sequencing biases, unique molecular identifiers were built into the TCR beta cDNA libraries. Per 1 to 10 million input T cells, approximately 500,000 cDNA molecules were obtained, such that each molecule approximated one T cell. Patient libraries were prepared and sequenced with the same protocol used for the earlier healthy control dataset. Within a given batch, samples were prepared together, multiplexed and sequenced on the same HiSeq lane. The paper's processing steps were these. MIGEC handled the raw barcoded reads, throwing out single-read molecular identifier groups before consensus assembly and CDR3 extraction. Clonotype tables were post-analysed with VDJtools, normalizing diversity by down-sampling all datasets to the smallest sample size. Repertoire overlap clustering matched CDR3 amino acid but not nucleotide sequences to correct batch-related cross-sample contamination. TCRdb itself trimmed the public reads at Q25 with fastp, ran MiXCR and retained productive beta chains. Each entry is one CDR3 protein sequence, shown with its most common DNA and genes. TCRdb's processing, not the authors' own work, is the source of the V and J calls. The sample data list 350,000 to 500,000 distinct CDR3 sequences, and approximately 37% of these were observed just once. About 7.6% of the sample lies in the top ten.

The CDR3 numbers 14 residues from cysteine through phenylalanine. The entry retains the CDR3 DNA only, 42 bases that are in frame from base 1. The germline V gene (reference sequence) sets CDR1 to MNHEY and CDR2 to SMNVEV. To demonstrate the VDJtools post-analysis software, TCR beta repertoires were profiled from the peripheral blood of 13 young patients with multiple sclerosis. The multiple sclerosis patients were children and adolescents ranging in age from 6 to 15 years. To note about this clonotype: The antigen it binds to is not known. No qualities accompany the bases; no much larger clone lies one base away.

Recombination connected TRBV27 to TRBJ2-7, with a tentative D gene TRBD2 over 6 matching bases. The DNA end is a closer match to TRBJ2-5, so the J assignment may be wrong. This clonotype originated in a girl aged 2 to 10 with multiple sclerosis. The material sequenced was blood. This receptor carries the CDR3 CASSSGTLQETQYF. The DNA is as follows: TGTGCCAGCAGTTCCGGGACTCTCCAAGAGACCCAGTACTTC.